Listed here are 10 T cell receptor beta chains from one sample, sequenced in a study of T cell changes during pregnancy in multiple sclerosis. Libraries were prepared by immunoSEQ multiplex PCR; TCRdb keeps only in-frame clonotypes and omits some of them. The table includes under 70,000 clones, about nine tenths detected once. The specimen comprised peripheral blood, sampled after pregnancy. The receptors derive from a female donor in good health, enrolled as a control in a pregnancy study.

The chain has TRBV5-4 and TRBJ2-3; D call uncertain. V gave up 0 bases and J gave up 1 base, with 3 bases separating them. In germline, CDR1 is SGHNT, CDR2 YYREEE (reference sequence). The CDR3 is 13 amino acids. The CDR3 DNA reads as TGTGCCAGCAGCTTGGGCGGCACAGATACGCAGTATTTT. This translates into CASSLGGTDTQYF.

The chain has TRBV7-2 and TRBJ1-2, with 12 nucleotides matching TRBD1. The length of the CDR3 is 15 residues. Germline assignment: CDR1 SGHTA and CDR2 FQGNSA. J was trimmed by 7 bases and V by 6 bases; bases with no gene match: 9. In DNA, the CDR3 is TGTGCCAGCAGGGGACAGGGGGCGCCTAATGGTGGCTACACCTTC. This gives the protein CASRGQGAPNGGYTF.

The chain carries TRBV19 and TRBJ2-6; 9 bases are shared with TRBD1. CDR1 is LNHDA and CDR2 is SQIVND in the germline V gene (reference sequence). J gave up 2 bases and V 8 bases, and 16 bases lay outside the gene matches. The CDR3 covers 19 residues. The CDR3 protein is CASYLGGRDRDTGANVLTF. The DNA for the CDR3 is TGTGCCAGTTACTTAGGGGGCCGGGACAGGGACACTGGGGCCAACGTCCTGACTTTC. Full variable domain (rest looked up from reference TRBV19 and TRBJ2-6): DGGITQSPKYLFRKEGQNVTLSCEQNLNHDAMYWYRQDPGQGLRLIYYSQIVNDFQKGDIAEGYSVSREKKESFPLTVTSAQKNPTAFYLCASYLGGRDRDTGANVLTFGAGSRLTVL.

The CDR3 coding sequence is TGTGCCAGTAGTCCAGGACAGGGGTTTGGCTACACCTTC. It specifies CASSPGQGFGYTF. The chain employs TRBV19 and TRBJ1-2, with 9 nucleotides matching TRBD1. This CDR3 contains 13 residues. Germline CDR1 is LNHDA and CDR2 is SQIVND (reference sequence). V lost 5 bases to trimming and J lost 7 bases; unmatched junction nucleotides: 5.

The genes are TRBV13 and TRBJ2-7; the D gene is possibly TRBD1 (5 bases). Germline CDR1 reads PRHDT; CDR2 reads FYEKMQ (reference sequence). The V gene lost 0 bases and the J gene lost 3 bases, with 9 bases spanning the gap. The CDR3 contains 14 residues. The DNA of the CDR3 is TGTGCCAGCAGCTTAGGTTCAGGGATCTACGAGCAGTACTTC. This codes for CASSLGSGIYEQYF. Full variable domain (rest looked up from reference TRBV13 and TRBJ2-7): AAGVIQSPRHLIKEKRETATLKCYPIPRHDTVYWYQQGPGQDPQFLISFYEKMQSDKGSIPDRFSAQQFSDYHSELNMSSLELGDSALYFCASSLGSGIYEQYFGPGTRLTVT.

The chain recombines TRBV9 with TRBJ2-3; TRBD2 matches 10 bases. The V gene end was trimmed by 0 bases and the J gene end by 6 bases; junction bases not matched to a gene: 16. The CDR3 spans 19 residues. CDR1 SGDLS and CDR2 YYNGEE come from the germline V gene. This CDR3 is CASSVARDRGTSESDTQYF. Here the CDR3 DNA reads TGTGCCAGCAGCGTAGCCAGGGACCGTGGGACTAGCGAATCGGATACGCAGTATTTT.

The chain links TRBV4-2 to TRBJ1-2; TRBD1 might be the D (5 bases). The germline gives CDR1 LGHNA, CDR2 YNFKEQ. Trimming left V 0 bases short and J 7 bases short, with 15 bases between. This CDR3 region has 15 residues. The CDR3 DNA reads TGTGCCAGCAGCCAAGATGTTCAGGGACTGGTTGGCTACACCTTC. Its translation is CASSQDVQGLVGYTF.

The chain carries TRBV7-8 and TRBJ2-7, with a possible D match to TRBD1 (5 bases). Germline V gene lookup returns CDR1 SGHVS and CDR2 FQNEAQ. V lost 2 bases to trimming and J lost 0 bases, with 11 bases between them. The CDR3 has 15 residues. CDR3 protein: CASSLLRRDSYEQYF. The CDR3 DNA reads TGTGCCAGCAGCTTACTTCGCAGGGACTCCTACGAGCAGTACTTC.

The CDR3 DNA follows: TGTGCCAGCAGCTTAGTAGCGGGGGGAAACTACAATGAGCAGTTCTTC. Translated: CASSLVAGGNYNEQFF. The V and J genes are TRBV7-2 and TRBJ2-1; 10 bases agree with TRBD2. CDR3 size: 16 residues. The germline gives CDR1 SGHTA, CDR2 FQGNSA. Germline trimming cut 1 base from V and 3 bases from J; bases unmatched to any gene: 3.

This chain joins TRBV6-1 and TRBJ2-2, with D unresolved. The CDR3 spans 14 residues. Germline lookup yields CDR1 MNHNS and CDR2 SASEGT. V dropped 7 bases and J dropped 0 bases, with 9 bases sitting between them. This CDR3 reads CASTPRTNTGELFF. Here the CDR3 DNA reads TGTGCCAGCACTCCGAGGACGAACACCGGGGAGCTGTTTTTT.